This T cell receptor (beta chain) comes out of a study of T cell responses to AZD1222 COVID-19 vaccine. The V gene's germline CDR1 is SGHRS and CDR2 YFSETQ. The ends were cut back, 5 bases at V and 6 bases at J, with 18 bases in the middle. This CDR3 spans 15 amino acids. Profiling relied on immunoSEQ multiplex PCR, and the TCRdb table lists in-frame clones only, not all of them. Of 120,000 or so clones in the sample, around 87% were seen once. This clone has just one count. The clonotype was recovered from an adult in good health. The chain carries TRBV5-1 and TRBJ2-4; a possible D gene is TRBD2 (6 bases). The source material was peripheral blood, sampled on day 0 of AZD1222 vaccination. CDR3 loop: CASRTGTPSGNIQYF. DNA for the CDR3: TGCGCCAGCAGGACCGGGACTCCTTCGGGAAACATTCAGTACTTC.